This T cell receptor (beta chain) was recorded in a study of T cells in localized non-small cell lung cancer (dated by TCRdb to 2020 to 2022). Looking at the study overall: The study analyzed T cell repertoires of around 250 early-stage NSCLC patients, comparing tumors and uninvolved tumor-adjacent lungs. All 230 or so NSCLC patients in the cohort were treatment-naive and had localized lung tumors that were resected. A mean age of around 66 years was recorded for the NSCLC patients, of whom around 120 were male and over 100 were female.

There are 15 amino acids in the CDR3, from cysteine to phenylalanine inclusive. The only DNA kept is the CDR3, 45 bases in frame from the first base. The germline ends are 14 bases apart after V is trimmed by 2 bases and J by 4 bases. According to the germline V gene, CDR1 reads KGHSH and CDR2 reads LQKENI. As regards this clone: The clone's antigen remains unknown. No base-level quality is on record; no much larger clone is a single base apart.

Findings and caveats that apply to the study as a whole: The highest T cell clonality was observed in uninvolved tumor-adjacent lung, where clonality exceeded that of tumor, suggesting that antigenic responses were more focused in uninvolved tumor-adjacent lung. Because multi-region tumor sequencing was not done, intratumor heterogeneity could not be ruled out. Longer overall survival was associated with higher T cell density in blood, whereas shorter survival was associated with higher clonality in adjacent lung. Because the study design was exploratory, TCR variables were selected using unadjusted p-values without false-discovery rate correction. A median of about 55 of the top 100 tumor clones were detected in paired uninvolved adjacent lung, and 28 of these tumor clones were also found among the top 100 clones of the paired uninvolved adjacent lung.

The immunoSEQ Assay was used to sequence TCR beta CDR3 regions from DNA. Per the authors' processing: T cell density was computed as TCR beta template counts normalized to usable DNA estimated by amplifying housekeeping genes. The preseqR package was used to estimate richness by extrapolating to 400,000 templates for PBMC samples and to 120,000 templates for tissue samples. Clonality was defined by subtracting Pielou's evenness from one. Tissue-enriched TCRs were identified by differential abundance testing using productive amino-acid clonotypes, minimum total count 5 and alpha 0.1. The Jaccard Index and the Morisita Overlap Index were used to quantify repertoire overlap between compartments. GLIPH grouped TCR beta CDR3s together with public tetramer-defined viral CDR3s, and a viral motif had to include at least three viral sequences and show V-gene enrichment. TCRdb mirrors the immuneACCESS table, restricted to in-frame sequences. Some clones are absent from its copies; in checked studies, under half trace to an unresolved V gene, and the reason for the others is unknown. The V and J calls and the clone size are those of that table, but D and trimming were determined from the DNA. This sample holds roughly 48,000 clones; less than 85% were observed only once. The top ten hold roughly 4% of the sample.

At diagnosis, peripheral blood, uninvolved tumor-adjacent lung and tumor were collected and stored as a combination of fresh-frozen and FFPE material. For TCR repertoire profiling, blood samples were analyzed in the form of peripheral blood mononuclear cells. The chain links TRBV18 with TRBJ1-2; the D gene is perhaps TRBD1, from 6 matching bases. The material was PBMCs, obtained before any cancer treatment. This receptor was taken from a woman aged 40-75 years with stage II lung adenocarcinoma. CDR3 protein: CASSPVAGESYGYTF. Read as DNA, the sequence is TGTGCCAGCTCACCAGTCGCAGGGGAGAGCTATGGCTACACCTTC.